This T cell receptor (beta chain) originates from a study of blood T cell repertoires in COVID-19. Study-wide context: From the United States, Italy and Spain came samples of acute and convalescent COVID-19.

Sequencing used immunoSEQ multiplex PCR; TCRdb keeps in-frame clones, though not all of them. The profile shows approximately 180,000 clones, 70% to 90% of them singletons. This CDR3 contains 18 residues. CDR1 MGHRA and CDR2 YSYEKL come from the germline V gene. Deletions cut 1 base from V and 9 bases from J, with 26 bases between. V gene TRBV4-1 combines with J gene TRBJ2-3; tentative D call: TRBD2 (5 bases). The sample consisted of peripheral blood. The receptor comes from a human donor with active or convalescent COVID-19. The donor label of this sample is uncertain. The CDR3: CASSQGSLKLFGVGTQYF. CDR3 DNA sequence: TGCGCCAGCAGCCAAGGCTCCTTGAAACTATTCGGGGTAGGGACGCAGTATTTT.